Following are 25 T cell receptor beta chains from one sample sequenced in a study of beta chain features in type 1 diabetes. Since all of the isolated RNA was reverse transcribed, expressed TCRB transcripts were what got sequenced. Sequencing was performed with immunoSEQ multiplex PCR; in TCRdb, only in-frame clones are kept and a portion is missing. The table lists around 300,000 clones, roughly 15% of them singletons, with more than 6.5% in the top ten. Sequencing was performed on central memory CD4+ T cells from blood. These receptors all come from a man younger than 40 in good health.

This chain uses TRBV21-1 with TRBJ2-3; TRBD2 is taken as the D call from the table, unchecked against the DNA. TRBV21-1 is labeled a pseudogene. The CDR3 has 16 amino acids. The CDR3 bases are TGTGCCAGCAGCAAAAGATGGGACTACCACACAGATACGCAGTATTTT. This encodes CASSKRWDYHTDTQYF.

This chain uses TRBV7-7 with TRBJ2-5, with TRBD2 as a possible D gene (5 bases). CDR1 is SSHAT, CDR2 FNYEAQ, per germline (reference sequence). The CDR3 covers 13 residues. Trimming cost V 5 bases and J 5 bases, with 12 bases left between them. CDR3 sequence reads: CASSPTSGETQYF. CDR3 nucleotides: TGTGCCAGCAGCCCGACTTCGGGGGAGACCCAGTACTTC.

This rearrangement joins TRBV19 to TRBJ1-1; 7 bases match TRBD1. The CDR3 sequence is 15 residues long. CDR1 and CDR2 from the germline V gene are LNHDA and SQIVND (reference sequence). Trimming removed 6 bases from V and 1 base from J; junction bases left unmatched: 8. DNA for the CDR3: TGTGCCAGTAGATCTACTTGGACAGGGAACACTGAAGCTTTCTTT. It translates to CASRSTWTGNTEAFF.

This chain uses TRBV5-4 with TRBJ1-2, with TRBD1 as a possible D gene (5 bases). V was shortened by 3 bases and J by 3 bases, with 12 bases between the two germline ends. In germline, CDR1 is SGHNT, CDR2 YYREEE (reference sequence). CDR3 length: 14 amino acids. In DNA form, the CDR3 reads TGTGCCAGCAGCTCCGGGACGGAATACTATGGCTACACCTTC. Translation gives CASSSGTEYYGYTF.

The chain employs TRBV5-4 and TRBJ2-1, with 7 bases that match TRBD1. The CDR3 totals 18 residues. Germline values: CDR1 SGHNT, CDR2 YYREEE (reference sequence). With V trimmed by 4 bases and J by 4 bases, 17 bases remained unmatched. CDR3 in amino acids: CASSVGVEYGDRYNEQFF. As DNA, the CDR3 is TGTGCCAGCAGCGTTGGGGTAGAATATGGGGACAGATACAATGAGCAGTTCTTC.

This clone was seen more than once but under ten times. The genes are TRBV5-4 and TRBJ2-5; TRBD2 aligns across 7 bases. CDR1 is SGHNT, CDR2 YYREEE, per germline (reference sequence). J lost 4 bases, V lost 3 bases, and 6 bases had no gene match. The CDR3 is 14 amino acids. DNA of the CDR3: TGTGCCAGCAGCTCGGATCCGGGGGGAGAGACCCAGTACTTC. It codes for CASSSDPGGETQYF.

This clone was seen repeatedly, ten times or more. The chain carries TRBV7-9 and TRBJ1-4, with TRBD1 identical over 7 bases. The CDR3 totals 15 residues. Germline V gene sequence: CDR1 SEHNR, CDR2 FQNEAQ (reference sequence). V was pared by 5 bases and J by 2 bases, with 5 bases of the junction left unmatched. CDR3 loop: CASSPGGHTNEKLFF. CDR3 DNA sequence: TGTGCCAGCAGCCCAGGGGGACATACTAATGAAAAACTGTTTTTT. The whole variable domain, filled in from reference TRBV7-9 and TRBJ1-4, reads DTGVSQNPRHKITKRGQNVTFRCDPISEHNRLYWYRQTLGQGPEFLTYFQNEAQLEKSRLLSDRFSAERPKGSFSTLEIQRTEQGDSAMYLCASSPGGHTNEKLFFGSGTQLSVL.

This sequence joins TRBV5-1 and TRBJ1-2; 9 bases align to TRBD1. Germline V CDR1 and CDR2: SGHRS, YFSETQ. Germline trimming cut 4 bases from V and 8 bases from J; bases unmatched to any gene: 9. This CDR3 is 14 amino acids long. The CDR3 sequence: CASSTGQGGLGYTF. CDR3 in DNA: TGCGCCAGCAGCACGGGACAGGGTGGACTCGGCTACACCTTC.

This clone was recorded a few times. The V gene is TRBV12-5, the J gene TRBJ2-1; TRBD2 matches 7 bases. The CDR3 length is 15 residues. The germline CDR1 and CDR2 sequences are LGHNT and FRNRAP. V lost 7 bases and J lost 0; bases outside the gene matches: 6. CDR3 region: CASVGGGGSYNEQFF. CDR3 coding DNA: TGTGCTAGTGTAGGTGGCGGGGGCTCCTACAATGAGCAGTTCTTC.

J is TRBJ2-3 and V is TRBV6-5, with a weak D call TRBD2 (7 bases). CDR3 length equals 13 residues. Germline CDR1 is MNHEY and CDR2 is SVGAGI. V lost 7 bases, J lost 10 bases, and 18 bases lay in between. The CDR3 region has the DNA TGTGCCAGCAACAGCAGGGGAGGGAGCGCGCAGTATTTT. It translates to CASNSRGGSAQYF.

The chain joins TRBV11-2 to TRBJ2-4; no reliable D call. Per the germline V gene, CDR1 is SGHAT and CDR2 is FQNNGV. V lost 5 bases and J 0 bases, leaving 5 bases between the germline ends. CDR3 length: 13 residues. Here the CDR3 reads CASSGVAKNIQYF. The CDR3 DNA reads as TGTGCCAGCAGCGGGGTAGCCAAAAACATTCAGTACTTC. The whole variable domain, filled in from reference TRBV11-2 and TRBJ2-4, reads EAGVAQSPRYKIIEKRQSVAFWCNPISGHATLYWYQQILGQGPKLLIQFQNNGVVDDSQLPKDRFSAERLKGVDSTLKIQPAKLEDSAVYLCASSGVAKNIQYFGAGTRLSVL.

The table lists this clone with many counts. The chain combines TRBV29-1 with TRBJ2-1, with D perhaps TRBD1 (6 bases). Trimming cost V 1 base and J 3 bases, with 13 bases left between them. The CDR3 extends over 15 amino acids. Germline loops: CDR1 SQVTM, CDR2 ANQGSEA. The CDR3 sequence: CSVEGQDQDYNEQFF. For the CDR3, the DNA is TGCAGCGTTGAAGGACAGGATCAAGACTACAATGAGCAGTTCTTC.

This clone was detected many times. V gene TRBV29-1 combines with J gene TRBJ2-2; tentative D call: TRBD1 (5 bases). Germline CDR1 and CDR2: SQVTM and ANQGSEA. CDR3 size: 13 residues. V gave up 7 bases and J gave up 1 base, with 10 bases separating them. Written as DNA, the CDR3 is TGCAGCGCCACCGGACAGAACACCGGGGAGCTGTTTTTT. It is translated as CSATGQNTGELFF.

This clone was counted ten times or more. V is TRBV5-1 and J is TRBJ2-1; 8 bases match TRBD2. CDR3 length equals 13 residues. Germline loops: CDR1 SGHRS, CDR2 YFSETQ. J was trimmed by 4 bases and V by 5 bases; bases with no gene match: 2. The CDR3 spells CASRTSEYNEQFF. CDR3 DNA sequence: TGCGCCAGCAGGACTAGCGAGTACAATGAGCAGTTCTTC.

The chain recombines TRBV7-6 with TRBJ2-3, with TRBD2 matching 8 bases. Losses at the gene ends were 5 bases for V and 1 base for J; bases not matched to a gene: 5. From germline, CDR1 is SGHVS and CDR2 FNYEAQ. The CDR3 spans 15 residues. The CDR3 here is CASSPGGAGTDTQYF. In nucleotides, the CDR3 is TGTGCCAGCAGCCCCGGGGGGGCTGGCACAGATACGCAGTATTTT.

This clone turned up a few times. The chain's CDR3 is CASSPFSGSSYNEQFF. In DNA form, the CDR3 reads TGTGCCAGCAGCCCCTTTAGCGGGAGCTCCTACAATGAGCAGTTCTTC. This rearrangement joins TRBV5-4 to TRBJ2-1, with 9 bases matching TRBD2. The V segment lost 4 bases and the J segment 0 bases; nucleotides outside the gene matches: 5. Germline V gene sequence: CDR1 SGHNT, CDR2 YYREEE (reference sequence). The CDR3 has 16 amino acids.

This clone was recorded once. The chain uses TRBV4-3 and TRBJ2-1; weak D call: TRBD2 (6 bases). Trimming took 4 bases from V and 0 from J, leaving 13 bases between them. In germline, CDR1 is LGHNA, CDR2 YSLEER. This CDR3 has 16 residues. The DNA for the CDR3 is TGCGCCAGCAGCCGGAGGGCTGGGAGCTCCTACAATGAGCAGTTCTTC. As protein: CASSRRAGSSYNEQFF.

The V gene is TRBV7-9, the J gene TRBJ2-1; D not resolved. V was pared by 2 bases and J by 5 bases, with 13 bases between. Germline V gene data show CDR1 as SEHNR and CDR2 as FQNEAQ (reference sequence). The CDR3 runs 15 residues. As DNA, the CDR3 is TGTGCCAGCAGCTTATCGCCGACTCTCAACAATGAGCAGTTCTTC. Encoded protein: CASSLSPTLNNEQFF.

This chain's CDR3 is CASSGIKSNEKLFF. DNA for the CDR3: TGTGCCAGCAGCGGGATAAAGAGCAATGAAAAACTGTTTTTT. The chain links TRBV7-9 to TRBJ1-4; D gene ambiguous. The CDR3 is 14 amino acids. Germline V gene sequence: CDR1 SEHNR, CDR2 FQNEAQ (reference sequence). The V gene lost 5 bases and the J gene lost 5 bases, with 12 bases spanning the gap.

This chain connects TRBV5-4 to TRBJ2-1; D remains unclear. The CDR3 has 14 residues. Trimming cost V 6 bases and J 6 bases, with 16 bases left between them. Germline values: CDR1 SGHNT, CDR2 YYREEE (reference sequence). The CDR3 DNA is TGTGCCAGCAAATTACCCACATCGGGCAATGAGCAGTTCTTC. Its protein is CASKLPTSGNEQFF.

This chain connects TRBV28 to TRBJ2-7, with D perhaps matching TRBD2 (6 bases). The germline V and J ends were trimmed by 7 bases and 4 bases, with 17 bases remaining between them. Germline V lookup: CDR1 MDHEN, CDR2 SYDVKM. The CDR3 contains 14 residues. CDR3 residues: CASITPGTPYEQYF. DNA for the CDR3: TGTGCCAGCATCACCCCCGGGACTCCTTACGAGCAGTACTTC.

This chain connects TRBV5-4 to TRBJ1-1; possible D gene TRBD1, 5 bases. The CDR3 totals 16 residues. V lost 7 bases, J lost 3 bases, and 22 bases lay in between. Per the germline V gene, CDR1 is SGHNT and CDR2 is YYREEE (reference sequence). In DNA, the CDR3 is TGTGCCAGCTGCGCCCTTCCGGGCCGAGGGGACACTGAAGCTTTCTTT. Its protein is CASCALPGRGDTEAFF.

This clone occurred a few times. J is TRBJ2-3 and V is TRBV5-4, with 9 nucleotides matching TRBD2. CDR1 and CDR2 (germline): SGHNT, YYREEE (reference sequence). The CDR3 extends over 16 amino acids. With 4 bases clipped from V and 7 bases from J, the junction kept 13 bases outside the gene matches. As DNA, the CDR3 is TGTGCCAGCAGCGATTCGCGGGGGGGCCCTTCCCATACGCAGTATTTT. Residues: CASSDSRGGPSHTQYF.

The chain carries TRBV27 and TRBJ1-1, with D uncertain. This CDR3 is 13 amino acids long. CDR1 is MNHEY, CDR2 SMNVEV, per germline (reference sequence). Trimming pared 1 base from V and 4 bases from J, leaving 7 bases between. The CDR3 loop reads CASSLFYGTEAFF. The CDR3 coding sequence is TGTGCCAGCAGTTTATTTTACGGCACTGAAGCTTTCTTT.

The chain employs TRBV6-1 and TRBJ2-7, with D possibly being TRBD1 (6 bases). CDR3 length: 14 amino acids. V dropped 6 bases and J dropped 3 bases, with 15 bases sitting between them. The germline CDR1 and CDR2 sequences are MNHNS and SASEGT. The CDR3 loop is CASSLGPRGYEQYV. The CDR3 nucleotides are TGTGCCAGCAGCTTGGGGCCCAGGGGCTACGAGCAGTACGTC.